This TCR beta chain was obtained from a study of cytomegalovirus exposure and HLA in healthy donors (dated by TCRdb to about 2017). Concerning the study at large: According to a later analysis, the 100 to 150 validation repertoires were produced on the same platform as the 700 or so repertoires of the first cohort. The aim of the study was to test whether cataloging public T cell receptors could identify signatures of past pathogen exposure. Besides the first cohort of some 670 subjects, a separate validation cohort made up of 120 different subjects was used. To predict cytomegalovirus infection status, the study brought together high-throughput TCR immunosequencing, statistical association of individual TCRs with disease status, and machine learning.

General study outcomes and caveats: The study gave a list of 150 to 200 TCR beta chains associated with cytomegalovirus. A later analysis lacked HLA typing for the validation cohort, so it scored co-occurrence in that cohort across all 120 repertoires. Subsequent analysis determined that TCRs grouped into clusters in the first cohort also showed a tendency toward co-occurrence across the roughly 120 validation repertoires, and roughly 95% of cluster scores exceeded 0. Most TCR sequences were observed very rarely across donors, whereas some public TCRs were present in many individuals. It was suggested by the authors that the approach could potentially be generalized to other disease states and immunological phenotypes. A few of the identified cytomegalovirus-associated TCR beta chains were confirmed in vitro to be specific for cytomegalovirus antigens. Cytomegalovirus status was reported to be diagnosed by the classifier with high specificity and sensitivity in both the original and validation cohorts.

Library method: the immunoSEQ multiplex PCR assay. In the paper's pipeline: To diagnose cytomegalovirus status from the catalog of TCR beta chain sequences, a statistical classification framework was built. TCRdb took this table from immuneACCESS and kept in-frame rearrangements with V and J called. Such tables lack part of the clones; where checked against another copy, unresolved V genes explain under half of the gap, and the rest is unexplained. V and J calls plus clone size are reproduced from that table; the DNA served to infer D and trimming. The sample table lists around 220,000 clones, approximately 88% of them with a count of one. The ten most abundant clones make up over 13% of the sample. Donors formed part of the validation cohort, which comprised 120 subjects and was distinct from the first cohort of over 500 subjects. A remark on this clone: Its antigen is currently not known. Nothing much larger sits one base from this clone, and base qualities are not available.

The TCR comes from a woman in her twenties or thirties in good health and CMV-seropositive. The sequencing sample was made of PBMCs.

Here the CDR3 is given as CSVFLRRDSGGYYGYTF. The nucleotide sequence reads as follows: TGCAGCGTCTTCTTACGACGGGATTCTGGAGGGTACTATGGCTACACCTTC. Rearrangement joined TRBV29-1 to TRBJ1-2, with the D segment identity uncertain. From the germline V gene, CDR1 is SQVTM and CDR2 is ANQGSEA. The V end loses 6 bases and the J end loses 3 bases, and a stretch of 26 bases separates them. Inclusive of the bounding cysteine and phenylalanine, the CDR3 is 17 residues long. Of the read, only the CDR3 DNA is kept; its 51 bases are in frame from base 1.